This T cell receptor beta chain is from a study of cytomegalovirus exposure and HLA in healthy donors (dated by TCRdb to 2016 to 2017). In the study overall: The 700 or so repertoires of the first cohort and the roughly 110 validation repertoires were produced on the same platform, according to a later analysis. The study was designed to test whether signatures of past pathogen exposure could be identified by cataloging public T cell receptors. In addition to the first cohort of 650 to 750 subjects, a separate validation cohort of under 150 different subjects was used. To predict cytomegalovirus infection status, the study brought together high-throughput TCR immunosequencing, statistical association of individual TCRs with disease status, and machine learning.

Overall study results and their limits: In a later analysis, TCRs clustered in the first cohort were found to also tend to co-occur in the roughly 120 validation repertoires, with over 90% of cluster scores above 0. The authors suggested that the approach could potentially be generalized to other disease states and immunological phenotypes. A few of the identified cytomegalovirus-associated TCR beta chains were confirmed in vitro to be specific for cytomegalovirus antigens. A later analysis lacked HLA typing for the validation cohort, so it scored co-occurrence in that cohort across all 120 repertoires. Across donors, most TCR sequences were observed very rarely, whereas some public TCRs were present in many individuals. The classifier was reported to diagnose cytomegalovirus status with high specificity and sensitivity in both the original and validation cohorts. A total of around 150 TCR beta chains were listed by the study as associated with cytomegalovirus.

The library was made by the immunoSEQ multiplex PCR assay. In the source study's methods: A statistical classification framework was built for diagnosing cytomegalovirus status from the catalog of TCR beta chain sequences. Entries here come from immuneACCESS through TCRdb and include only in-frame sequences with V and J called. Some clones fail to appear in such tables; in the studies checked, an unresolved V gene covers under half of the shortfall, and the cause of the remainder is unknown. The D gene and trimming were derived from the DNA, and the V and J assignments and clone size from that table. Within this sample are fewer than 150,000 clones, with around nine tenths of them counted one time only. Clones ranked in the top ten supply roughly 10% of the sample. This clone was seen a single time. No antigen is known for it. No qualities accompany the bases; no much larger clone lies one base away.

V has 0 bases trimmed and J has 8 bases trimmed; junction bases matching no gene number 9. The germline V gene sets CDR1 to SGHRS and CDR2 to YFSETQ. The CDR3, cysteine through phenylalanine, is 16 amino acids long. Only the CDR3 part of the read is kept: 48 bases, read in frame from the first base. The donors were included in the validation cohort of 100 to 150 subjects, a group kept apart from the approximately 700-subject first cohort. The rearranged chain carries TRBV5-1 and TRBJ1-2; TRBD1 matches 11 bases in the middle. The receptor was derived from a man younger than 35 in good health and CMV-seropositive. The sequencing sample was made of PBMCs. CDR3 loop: CASSLDPGQGVSGYTF. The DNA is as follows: TGCGCCAGCAGCTTGGATCCGGGACAGGGGGTTAGCGGCTACACCTTC. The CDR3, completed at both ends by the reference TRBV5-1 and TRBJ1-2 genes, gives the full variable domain KAGVTQTPRYLIKTRGQQVTLSCSPISGHRSVSWYQQTPGQGLQFLFEYFSETQRNKGNFPGRFSGRQFSNSRSEMNVSTLELGDSALYLCASSLDPGQGVSGYTFGSGTRLTVV.